This T cell receptor beta chain appears in the sequencing data of a study of T cells in Graves' hyperthyroidism and ophthalmopathy. RNA transcripts provided the source from which TCR beta CDR3 regions were amplified. The HTBI primer set drove a first-round RT-PCR of the TCR CDR3. One entry per CDR3 protein, called by TCRdb with MiXCR from the multiplex PCR reads. The sample holds around 800,000 distinct CDR3 sequences, roughly 37% seen once. With 2 bases removed from V and 8 bases from J, the gap between germline ends came to 13 bases. Per the germline V gene, CDR1 is MNHEY and CDR2 is SVGAGI. CDR3 length: 13 residues. Newly diagnosed patients aged 18 to 65 had hyperthyroidism of under 2 months' duration.

The source of this sequence is a man between 18 and 35 years old with Graves' hyperthyroidism. The sample was blood. The genes are TRBV6-5 and TRBJ2-7, with D perhaps matching TRBD1 or TRBD2 (5 bases each). The CDR3 loop is CASSYGGVGQQYF. The CDR3, as DNA: TGTGCCAGCAGTTACGGGGGAGTCGGACAGCAGTACTTC.